This T cell receptor (beta chain) stems from a study of human T cells and chemical hapten exposure. The time point is: healthy volunteer bleed at 2 weeks. Unseparated into fractions, whole blood served as the source from which total RNA was extracted. The library labeled individual cDNA molecules by adding unique molecular identifiers to them. TCRdb used MiXCR to reprocess the RACE reads, holding one entry per CDR3 protein. The sample yields tens of thousands of distinct CDR3 sequences, roughly 8% seen once. Trimming took 6 bases from V and 3 from J; bases not matched to a gene: 9. The CDR3 covers 15 residues. Germline loops: CDR1 SGHAT, CDR2 FQNNGV.

The origin of this receptor is a female donor in good health. Some clones in this sample may be carry-over from other donors' samples. The V call is TRBV11-2, the J call TRBJ2-7; 9 nucleotides agree with TRBD1. The sample consisted of whole blood. In DNA, the CDR3 is TGTGCCAGCAGGACCCGGGACAGGGTAATCTACGAGCAGTACTTC. Amino acids: CASRTRDRVIYEQYF. Based on the CDR3 plus reference TRBV11-2 and TRBJ2-7, the full variable domain is EAGVAQSPRYKIIEKRQSVAFWCNPISGHATLYWYQQILGQGPKLLIQFQNNGVVDDSQLPKDRFSAERLKGVDSTLKIQPAKLEDSAVYLCASRTRDRVIYEQYFGPGTRLTVT.